These T cell receptor beta chains were read from a single sample in a study of blood T cell repertoires in COVID-19. Profiled with immunoSEQ multiplex PCR; TCRdb holds only in-frame clones, not every one. In the table there are under 250,000 clones, around 90% of which are singletons. Specimen: peripheral blood. Receptors were obtained from a man aged 55 to 70 who had recovered from COVID-19. Each CDR3 is given with its conserved first and last residue. The order of the fields is D gene, clone size, J gene, V gene, CDR3 DNA, CDR3 protein. A D gene is named only where the DNA matches it firmly. Size tells how often a clone was seen (once, few, many) or the class of an expanded clone, and some rows leave it out.

D: .
size: .
J: TRBJ2-5
V: TRBV5-8
DNA: TGTGCCAGCAAGCTCGGGACCCAGTACTTC
CDR3: CASKLGTQYF

D: .
size: few
J: TRBJ2-2
V: TRBV7-6
DNA: TGTGCCAGCAGCTTAGATCAGGGAAATTTACCCGGGGAGCTGTTTTTT
CDR3: CASSLDQGNLPGELFF

D: .
size: .
J: TRBJ2-1
V: TRBV19
DNA: TGTGCCAGTAGTTTCAACCAGGGTCGGAATGAGCAGTTCTTC
CDR3: CASSFNQGRNEQFF

D: TRBD1
size: .
J: TRBJ2-7
V: TRBV7-2
DNA: TGTGCCAGCAGCCCCGGGACAGGGGGTAATGTCCGCTACGAGCAGTACTTC
CDR3: CASSPGTGGNVRYEQYF

D: TRBD1
size: .
J: TRBJ1-3
V: TRBV30
DNA: TGTGCCGGAAGGACAGGGGGCCTAGGCACCATATATTTT
CDR3: CAGRTGGLGTIYF

D: TRBD1
size: .
J: TRBJ2-1
V: TRBV7-2
DNA: TGTGCCAGCAGCTTAATCGGACAGGGGGTAGATGAGCAGTTCTTC
CDR3: CASSLIGQGVDEQFF

D: .
size: .
J: TRBJ1-3
V: TRBV6-5
DNA: TGTGCCAGCAGAACGGGGGTCTCTGGAAACACCATATATTTT
CDR3: CASRTGVSGNTIYF

D: TRBD1
size: .
J: TRBJ2-7
V: TRBV28
DNA: TGTGCCAGCAGTCCCTCCGGGACAGGGGTATACGAGCAGTACTTC
CDR3: CASSPSGTGVYEQYF

D: TRBD1
size: .
J: TRBJ1-2
V: TRBV5-1
DNA: TGCGCCAGCAGCTTGCAAACCGGGACAGGGGGCGGTGGCTACACCTTC
CDR3: CASSLQTGTGGGGYTF

D: TRBD1
size: .
J: TRBJ2-7
V: TRBV3-1/TRBV3-2
DNA: TGTGCCAGCAGCTACCTTCCGACAGGGGTACCGGACGAGCAGTACTTC
CDR3: CASSYLPTGVPDEQYF

D: TRBD1
size: once
J: TRBJ1-2
V: TRBV6-5
DNA: TGTGCCAGCAGTTACAGCGGACAGGTTTGGGGCTACACCTTC
CDR3: CASSYSGQVWGYTF

D: .
size: .
J: TRBJ2-3
V: TRBV6-5
DNA: TGTGCCAGCAGTTCCCCAGGGGGGACCACAGATACGCAGTATTTT
CDR3: CASSSPGGTTDTQYF

D: .
size: .
J: TRBJ2-1
V: TRBV21-1
DNA: TGTGCCAACCGCTGGGACAGCGGCTTCTACAATGAGCAGTTCTTC
CDR3: CANRWDSGFYNEQFF

D: TRBD1
size: few
J: TRBJ2-7
V: TRBV9
DNA: TGTGCCAGCACCGCCGGGACAGGGCTCTCCTACGAGCAGTACTTC
CDR3: CASTAGTGLSYEQYF

D: .
size: once
J: TRBJ2-2
V: TRBV10-3
DNA: TGTGCCATCAGTGAGTCCGGTAGCCGTCTTGGTCGCACCGGGGAGCTGTTTTTT
CDR3: CAISESGSRLGRTGELFF

D: TRBD2
size: .
J: TRBJ2-5
V: TRBV5-1
DNA: TGCGCCAGCAGCTTGGCTGCGCGCGGGGGGGCCCAAGAGACCCAGTACTTC
CDR3: CASSLAARGGAQETQYF

D: .
size: .
J: TRBJ1-1
V: TRBV7-9
DNA: TGTGCCAGCAGCTTAGTACAGGGAAAAGAGGCTTTCTTT
CDR3: CASSLVQGKEAFF

D: TRBD2
size: .
J: TRBJ2-3
V: TRBV7-2
DNA: TGTGCCAGCAGCCCACCGGGCGGCGGGAGGGCTAGCACAGATACGCAGTATTTT
CDR3: CASSPPGGGRASTDTQYF

D: .
size: .
J: TRBJ2-7
V: TRBV19
DNA: TGTGCCAGTAGTAAGGTCACTCTTGGAGCCTACGAGCAGTACTTC
CDR3: CASSKVTLGAYEQYF

D: .
size: .
J: TRBJ1-3
V: TRBV6-5
DNA: TGTGCCAGCAGTCCCCGTCCCGGGACTGGAAACACCATATATTTT
CDR3: CASSPRPGTGNTIYF

D: TRBD2
size: .
J: TRBJ2-1
V: TRBV28
DNA: TGTGCCAGCAGTTCACAAGGATCACGCGGCGGGAGGTCGCTGGATGAGCAGTTCTTC
CDR3: CASSSQGSRGGRSLDEQFF

D: TRBD2
size: few
J: TRBJ2-7
V: TRBV29-1
DNA: TGCAGCGTAAAACCGGGACTAGGATACGAGCAGTACTTC
CDR3: CSVKPGLGYEQYF

D: TRBD1
size: once
J: TRBJ2-3
V: TRBV15
DNA: TGTGCCACTACGCCGGGACAGGGGGCCGGAGATACGCAGTATTTT
CDR3: CATTPGQGAGDTQYF

D: TRBD1
size: once
J: TRBJ1-4
V: TRBV24-1
DNA: TGTGCCACCAGTGATCCACGACAGGGAAGTGAAAAACTGTTTTTT
CDR3: CATSDPRQGSEKLFF

D: TRBD1
size: .
J: TRBJ2-7
V: TRBV6-1
DNA: TGTGCCAGCAGTGAGGGACAGGGCCTTTACGAGCAGTACTTC
CDR3: CASSEGQGLYEQYF

D: .
size: .
J: TRBJ2-1
V: TRBV3-1/TRBV3-2
DNA: TGTGCCAGCAGCCAGAAAGGACAGCGCAATGAGCAGTTCTTC
CDR3: CASSQKGQRNEQFF

D: TRBD2
size: once
J: TRBJ2-1
V: TRBV24-1
DNA: TGTGCCACCAGTGACTCCGGGACTAGCCACTATGAGCAGTTCTTC
CDR3: CATSDSGTSHYEQFF

D: .
size: .
J: TRBJ2-3
V: TRBV6-5
DNA: TGTGCCAGCAGTTTACCGGGCACAGATACGCAGTATTTT
CDR3: CASSLPGTDTQYF

D: .
size: .
J: TRBJ2-5
V: TRBV18
DNA: TGTGCCAGCTCACCAAGCATCTCGTACCAAGAGACCCAGTACTTC
CDR3: CASSPSISYQETQYF

D: .
size: .
J: TRBJ2-3
V: TRBV27
DNA: TGTGCCAGCAGTTTTGACAGGGGAGGGGCAGATACGCAGTATTTT
CDR3: CASSFDRGGADTQYF

D: .
size: .
J: TRBJ1-5
V: TRBV12-3/TRBV12-4
DNA: TGTGCCAGCAGTTTAGCACCGGGTCAGAGCCAGCATTTT
CDR3: CASSLAPGQSQHF

D: TRBD1
size: .
J: TRBJ1-4
V: TRBV7-9
DNA: TGTGCCAGCAGCTTGACAGGGGCTAATGAAAAACTGTTTTTT
CDR3: CASSLTGANEKLFF

D: .
size: .
J: TRBJ2-6
V: TRBV7-3
DNA: TGTGCCAGCAGCTCTAGGTTAGCTGGGGCCAACGTCCTGACTTTC
CDR3: CASSSRLAGANVLTF

D: .
size: .
J: TRBJ1-5
V: TRBV3-1/TRBV3-2
DNA: TGTGCCAGCAGCCAAGAACCGGGAGGTCCCCAGCATTTT
CDR3: CASSQEPGGPQHF

D: TRBD1
size: .
J: TRBJ2-7
V: TRBV18
DNA: TGTGCCAGCTCGCCCGGGACAGGACACTACGAGCAGTACTTC
CDR3: CASSPGTGHYEQYF

D: .
size: .
J: TRBJ1-2
V: TRBV9
DNA: TGTGCCAGCAGCGTAGGGGGTGGGCAGGGCTATGGCTACACCTTC
CDR3: CASSVGGGQGYGYTF

D: TRBD2
size: .
J: TRBJ2-1
V: TRBV29-1
DNA: TGCAGCGCCGAAGGACTAGCGGAGAGCTCCTACAATGAGCAGTTCTTC
CDR3: CSAEGLAESSYNEQFF

D: .
size: .
J: TRBJ1-6
V: TRBV15
DNA: TGTGCCACCAGCAGATTAAGGTGGGCAGATTCACCCCTCCACTTT
CDR3: CATSRLRWADSPLHF

D: .
size: .
J: TRBJ2-2
V: TRBV7-9
DNA: TGTGCCAGCATCCTCAGGGCCAACACCGGGGAGCTGTTTTTT
CDR3: CASILRANTGELFF

D: .
size: .
J: TRBJ1-5
V: TRBV6-6
DNA: TGTGCCAGCAGTTATGACAGGAATCAGCCCCAGCATTTT
CDR3: CASSYDRNQPQHF

D: TRBD1
size: .
J: TRBJ1-2
V: TRBV19
DNA: TGTGCCAGTAGCCGGGACAGGGTCGATGGCTACACCTTC
CDR3: CASSRDRVDGYTF

D: .
size: .
J: TRBJ1-1
V: TRBV5-8
DNA: TGTGCCAGCAGCTTCCACAGCATTATGAACACTGAAGCTTTCTTT
CDR3: CASSFHSIMNTEAFF

D: .
size: .
J: TRBJ2-3
V: TRBV6-5
DNA: TGTGCCAGCAATTGGCAGGGCACAGATACGCAGTATTTT
CDR3: CASNWQGTDTQYF

D: .
size: .
J: TRBJ1-5
V: TRBV27
DNA: TGTGCCAGCAGTTTAAACCACTATCAGCCCCAGCATTTT
CDR3: CASSLNHYQPQHF

D: TRBD2
size: .
J: TRBJ2-2
V: TRBV27
DNA: TGTGCCAGTCAATCCTGGGGAGGGACCGGGGAGCTGTTTTTT
CDR3: CASQSWGGTGELFF

D: .
size: .
J: TRBJ2-7
V: TRBV5-1
DNA: TGCGCCAGCAGCTTGGGCGTCGCGTCGTACGAGCAGTACTTC
CDR3: CASSLGVASYEQYF

D: .
size: .
J: TRBJ1-6
V: TRBV5-1
DNA: TGCGCCAGCAGCTTGGCCAGTCTCGGTAGGGGATATTCACCCCTCCACTTT
CDR3: CASSLASLGRGYSPLHF

D: TRBD2
size: .
J: TRBJ2-1
V: TRBV5-1
DNA: TGCGCCAGCGGAGCGGGGGGTACCTACAATGAGCAGTTCTTC
CDR3: CASGAGGTYNEQFF